This T cell receptor (beta chain) is drawn from a study of cytomegalovirus exposure and HLA in healthy donors. The assay was immunoSEQ multiplex PCR, and TCRdb's table has in-frame clones only and misses some. The sample records 200,000 to 250,000 clones, roughly 83% being singletons. The receptor's source is a woman in her 30s in good health and CMV-seropositive. Sequenced material: PBMCs.

The CDR3 DNA is TGTGCCAGCAGTGGGGGCGGGCAGCCCCAGCATTTT. It is translated as CASSGGGQPQHF. The J gene is TRBJ1-5, the V gene TRBV27; possibly TRBD1 for D (6 bases). This CDR3 region has 12 residues. The ends were cut back, 5 bases at V and 7 bases at J, with 9 bases in the middle. Per germline, CDR1 MNHEY and CDR2 SMNVEV (reference sequence).